This record looks at one T cell receptor beta chain sequence and its context. Antigen: not known. The record originates from a study of cytomegalovirus exposure and HLA in healthy donors. V was cut by 5 bases and J by 1 base, with 13 bases left in between. This CDR3 is built from 15 residues. Germline CDR1 and CDR2: LGHNT and FRNRAP. Nominally healthy donors were sampled, though unrecorded immune exposures were likely. The PCR employed 60 Vbeta primers together with 13 Jbeta primers. Sequencing was performed with immunoSEQ multiplex PCR; in TCRdb, only in-frame clones are kept and a portion is missing. This table has approximately 110,000 clones, roughly 80% appearing once. Whole-study results and caveats: Cytomegalovirus association was listed for about 160 TCR beta chains. Among TCR sequences, most were rare, though some public TCRs appeared in many donors. HLA restriction was apparent for most CMV-associated TCR beta chains in a later analysis.

This chain links TRBV12-5 with TRBJ2-3; tentatively, D is TRBD2 (6 bases). The receptor comes from a woman aged 35 to 49 in good health and CMV-seronegative. Sample: PBMCs. CDR3 loop: CASGPRGYGTDTQYF. In DNA form, the CDR3 reads TGTGCTAGTGGTCCCCGGGGGTACGGCACAGATACGCAGTATTTT.